The 24 T cell receptor beta chains in this list originate from one sample, sequenced in a study of T cells in localized non-small cell lung cancer. Produced via immunoSEQ multiplex PCR; TCRdb's table is partial and in-frame only. Seen here are about 1,400 clones, 30% to 40% observed once, and the top ten hold about 9%. This sample comprised lung tumor tissue, obtained before any cancer treatment. All receptors come from a male donor aged 60 or older with stage I squamous cell lung carcinoma.

The V call is TRBV9, the J call TRBJ1-1; D not resolved. V dropped 4 bases and J dropped 1 base, with 8 bases sitting between them. The CDR3 loop spans 13 amino acids. The germline gives CDR1 SGDLS, CDR2 YYNGEE. The CDR3 DNA reads TGTGCCAGCAGCTTCTCTACGAACACTGAAGCTTTCTTT. It codes for CASSFSTNTEAFF.

This clone came up a few times. The V and J genes are TRBV5-1 and TRBJ2-7; the D gene is possibly TRBD2 (6 bases). The CDR3 contains 14 residues. V was cut by 0 bases and J by 6 bases, with 13 bases left in between. In germline, CDR1 is SGHRS, CDR2 YFSETQ. The CDR3, as DNA: TGCGCCAGCAGCTTGGACGCGGGACCCCTCGAGCAGTACTTC. It translates to CASSLDAGPLEQYF.

This clone has just a few counts. The chain links TRBV11-3 to TRBJ2-3; the D gene is possibly TRBD1 (5 bases). The CDR3 has 15 residues. CDR1 is SGHNT and CDR2 is YENEEA in the germline V gene. The V and J ends lost 4 bases and 5 bases respectively, with 16 bases between them. CDR3 sequence reads: CASSSGHAGGDTQYF. The DNA for the CDR3 is TGTGCCAGCAGCTCCGGACACGCCGGCGGAGATACGCAGTATTTT.

This clone qualifies as medium-sized. The J gene is TRBJ1-2, the V gene TRBV9, with D tentatively TRBD1 (6 bases). The V gene lost 3 bases and the J gene lost 3 bases, with 15 bases spanning the gap. This CDR3 comprises 15 residues. CDR1 is SGDLS and CDR2 is YYNGEE in the germline V gene. The CDR3 loop is CASSAPPPGDYGYTF. DNA for the CDR3: TGTGCCAGCAGCGCCCCGCCCCCAGGGGACTATGGCTACACCTTC. Variable domain in full (rest from reference TRBV9 and TRBJ1-2): DSGVTQTPKHLITATGQRVTLRCSPRSGDLSVYWYQQSLDQGLQFLIQYYNGEERAKGNILERFSAQQFPDLHSELNLSSLELGDSALYFCASSAPPPGDYGYTFGSGTRLTVV.

This clone appeared a few times. The chain is built from TRBV10-1 and TRBJ2-1; D may be TRBD1 (5 bases). V lost 8 bases and J 5 bases, leaving 16 bases between the germline ends. The germline V gene has CDR1 WNHNN and CDR2 SYGVQD (reference sequence). The CDR3 has 14 residues. CDR3 residues: CASLRVETHNEQFF. In DNA, the CDR3 is TGCGCCAGCCTCAGGGTCGAAACACACAATGAGCAGTTCTTC.

The genes are TRBV9 and TRBJ1-1; the match to TRBD1 covers 7 bases. The ends lost 9 bases at V and 0 bases at J; junction bases unmatched: 5. CDR1 is SGDLS and CDR2 is YYNGEE in the germline V gene. There are 13 residues in the CDR3. The CDR3 here is CATVDRMNTEAFF. In nucleotides, the CDR3 is TGTGCCACCGTGGACAGGATGAACACTGAAGCTTTCTTT. The full variable domain, with the rest looked up from reference TRBV9 and TRBJ1-1, is DSGVTQTPKHLITATGQRVTLRCSPRSGDLSVYWYQQSLDQGLQFLIQYYNGEERAKGNILERFSAQQFPDLHSELNLSSLELGDSALYFCATVDRMNTEAFFGQGTRLTVV.

The rearrangement links TRBV28 to TRBJ1-5; no firm D call. The CDR3 loop spans 12 amino acids. The germline V gene has CDR1 MDHEN and CDR2 SYDVKM. The V end was cut by 6 bases, the J end by 0 bases, with 3 bases between. The CDR3 DNA is TGTGCCAGCAGGAATAGCAATCAGCCCCAGCATTTT. The encoded protein is CASRNSNQPQHF.

V and J are TRBV6-1 and TRBJ2-7; D unclear. Between the trimmed V and J ends, which lost 1 base and 6 bases, there was a span of 7 bases. The CDR3 is 12 amino acids. Germline assignment: CDR1 MNHNS and CDR2 SASEGT. The CDR3 here is CASSEVGGEQYF. The CDR3 DNA reads as TGTGCCAGCAGTGAAGTCGGCGGCGAGCAGTACTTC.

The V and J genes are TRBV28 and TRBJ2-1; 8 nucleotides align to TRBD2. The CDR3 covers 15 residues. Germline values: CDR1 MDHEN, CDR2 SYDVKM. With 5 bases clipped from V and 3 bases from J, the junction kept 6 bases outside the gene matches. CDR3 sequence reads: CASSPAGARYNEQFF. CDR3 nucleotides: TGTGCCAGCAGTCCAGCGGGGGCGCGCTACAATGAGCAGTTCTTC.

This clone occurred a few times. This rearrangement joins TRBV6-8 to TRBJ2-7; 10 nucleotides agree with TRBD1. Germline V lookup: CDR1 MNHGY, CDR2 SAAAGT. The CDR3 runs to 15 residues. Trimming at V came to 4 bases and at J to 6 bases, leaving 9 bases not matched to a gene. The CDR3 DNA sequence: TGTGCCAGCAGTTTCCTTCCGGGACAGGGGTCCGAGCAGTACTTC. It yields the protein CASSFLPGQGSEQYF.

The chain uses TRBV11-3 and TRBJ2-1; 8 nucleotides match TRBD1. The CDR3 has 15 amino acids. Germline lookup yields CDR1 SGHNT and CDR2 YENEEA. V was clipped by 3 bases and J by 8 bases; unmatched bases: 9. DNA of the CDR3: TGTGCCAGCAGCTTGGAAGTCAGGGGGCGCGATGAGCAGTTCTTC. The encoded protein is CASSLEVRGRDEQFF.

The rearrangement links TRBV18 to TRBJ1-1, with a tentative D call TRBD1 (6 bases). Trimming pared 2 bases from V and 5 bases from J, leaving 9 bases between. This CDR3 is 13 amino acids long. Germline CDR1 KGHSH, CDR2 LQKENI. CDR3 sequence (DNA): TGTGCCAGCTCACCAACAGGGAGGACTGAAGCTTTCTTT. Amino acid sequence: CASSPTGRTEAFF. The whole variable domain, remainder taken from reference TRBV18 and TRBJ1-1, is NAGVMQNPRHLVRRRGQEARLRCSPMKGHSHVYWYRQLPEEGLKFMVYLQKENIIDESGMPKERFSAEFPKEGPSILRIQQVVRGDSAAYFCASSPTGRTEAFFGQGTRLTVV.

The rearrangement links TRBV11-3 to TRBJ1-2; weak D call: TRBD1 (6 bases). V was pared by 3 bases and J by 4 bases, with 12 bases between. The CDR3 has 14 amino acids. The V gene's germline CDR1 is SGHNT and CDR2 YENEEA. CDR3 in DNA: TGTGCCAGCAGCTTGGACAGCTTAACCTATGGCTACACCTTC. It translates to CASSLDSLTYGYTF. Filled out from reference TRBV11-3 and TRBJ1-2, the complete variable domain reads EAGVVQSPRYKIIEKKQPVAFWCNPISGHNTLYWYLQNLGQGPELLIRYENEEAVDDSQLPKDRFSAERLKGVDSTLKIQPAELGDSAVYLCASSLDSLTYGYTFGSGTRLTVV.

The V gene is TRBV28, the J gene TRBJ1-1; the match to TRBD1 covers 8 bases. The CDR3 is 14 residues long. V dropped 7 bases and J dropped 6; count of bases not matched to a gene: 10. Germline lookup yields CDR1 MDHEN and CDR2 SYDVKM. The CDR3 bases are TGTGCCAGCATTTCAGGGGGCGAAGTGGCTGAAGCTTTCTTT. Translated, it gives CASISGGEVAEAFF.

This clone was counted only a few times. This chain links TRBV30 with TRBJ1-5, with D perhaps matching TRBD1 (5 bases). CDR1 is GTSNPN and CDR2 is SVGIG in the germline V gene (reference sequence). The CDR3 consists of 13 residues. The ends were cut back, 5 bases at V and 4 bases at J, with 12 bases in the middle. The CDR3 bases are TGTGCCTGGGCGACAGAGGTTAATCAGCCCCAGCATTTT. Translated: CAWATEVNQPQHF.

This clone was seen only a few times. This chain uses TRBV11-3 with TRBJ1-3; D gene uncertain. V lost 5 bases and J 2 bases, leaving 13 bases between the germline ends. The CDR3 spans 15 residues. The germline CDR1 and CDR2 sequences are SGHNT and YENEEA. The CDR3 loop reads CASSPKLGAGNTIYF. CDR3 in DNA: TGTGCCAGCAGCCCGAAACTAGGAGCTGGAAACACCATATATTTT.

Within the sample, this clone is large (0.1 to 1%). The V call is TRBV19, the J call TRBJ1-2; possible D gene TRBD1, 5 bases. Germline CDR1 reads LNHDA; CDR2 reads SQIVND (reference sequence). The CDR3 is 15 residues long. Trimming stripped 3 bases from V and 3 bases from J, with 14 bases between. In nucleotides, the CDR3 is TGTGCCAGTAGTATTTCAGCAGGGTTGGACTATGGCTACACCTTC. This sequence encodes CASSISAGLDYGYTF.

The chain employs TRBV19 and TRBJ1-4; 11 positions agree with TRBD1. The CDR3 length is 16 residues. V shed 3 bases and J 3 bases; nucleotides not matched to a gene: 3. Germline CDR1 is LNHDA and CDR2 is SQIVND (reference sequence). CDR3 DNA: TGTGCCAGTAGTATGGACAGGGGGCCAGCTAATGAAAAACTGTTTTTT. Translation gives CASSMDRGPANEKLFF.

Only a few counts were recorded for this clone. This chain uses TRBV11-3 with TRBJ2-5, with TRBD1 identical over 7 bases. The germline V gene encodes CDR1 SGHNT and CDR2 YENEEA. After removal of 4 bases from V and 4 bases from J, the junction contained 9 bases not matched to a gene. The CDR3 length is 15 residues. CDR3 loop: CASSSTMTGRETQYF. The CDR3, as DNA: TGTGCCAGCAGCTCAACTATGACAGGGAGAGAGACCCAGTACTTC.

V gene TRBV6-8 combines with J gene TRBJ2-7, with TRBD1 matching over 9 bases. V was clipped by 5 bases and J by 3 bases; unmatched bases: 14. The CDR3 is made up of 17 amino acids. The V gene's germline CDR1 is MNHGY and CDR2 SAAAGT. The CDR3 is CASSIGPPGQGIYEQYF. In nucleotides, the CDR3 is TGTGCCAGCAGTATAGGGCCACCGGGACAGGGTATCTACGAGCAGTACTTC.

The J gene is TRBJ1-2, the V gene TRBV29-1; no clear D gene. The germline V gene has CDR1 SQVTM and CDR2 ANQGSEA. This CDR3 has 12 residues. Trimming took off 4 bases at V and 1 base at J, with 7 bases between the two ends. The CDR3 nucleotides read TGCAGCGTTGTGGACGGTAACTATGGCTACACCTTC. It yields the protein CSVVDGNYGYTF.

The CDR3 nucleotides read TGCAGCGTGTCCCGGACTAGCGGGAGTCGCGAGCAGTACTTC. Amino acids: CSVSRTSGSREQYF. The rearrangement uses TRBV29-1 and TRBJ2-7; TRBD2 matches at 13 bases. The CDR3 is made up of 14 amino acids. V dropped 6 bases and J dropped 6; count of bases not matched to a gene: 8. From germline, CDR1 is SQVTM and CDR2 ANQGSEA.

CDR3 region: CATRGFGANYGYTF. In DNA form, the CDR3 reads TGTGCCACCAGGGGTTTCGGAGCTAACTATGGCTACACCTTC. The chain links TRBV19 to TRBJ1-2; D possibly corresponds to TRBD1 (6 bases). Germline-derived CDR1 and CDR2 are LNHDA and SQIVND (reference sequence). V lost 10 bases, J lost 0 bases, and 15 bases lay in between. This CDR3 spans 14 amino acids.

This CDR3 is CASGTSGRVYNEQFF. In DNA form, the CDR3 reads TGTGCCAGCGGAACTAGCGGGAGAGTTTACAATGAGCAGTTCTTC. V usage is TRBV11-3 and J usage is TRBJ2-1; TRBD2 aligns across 11 bases. CDR1 is SGHNT, CDR2 YENEEA, per germline. V trimming: 8 bases; J trimming: 4 bases; junction bases outside the gene matches: 7. CDR3 length: 15 amino acids.